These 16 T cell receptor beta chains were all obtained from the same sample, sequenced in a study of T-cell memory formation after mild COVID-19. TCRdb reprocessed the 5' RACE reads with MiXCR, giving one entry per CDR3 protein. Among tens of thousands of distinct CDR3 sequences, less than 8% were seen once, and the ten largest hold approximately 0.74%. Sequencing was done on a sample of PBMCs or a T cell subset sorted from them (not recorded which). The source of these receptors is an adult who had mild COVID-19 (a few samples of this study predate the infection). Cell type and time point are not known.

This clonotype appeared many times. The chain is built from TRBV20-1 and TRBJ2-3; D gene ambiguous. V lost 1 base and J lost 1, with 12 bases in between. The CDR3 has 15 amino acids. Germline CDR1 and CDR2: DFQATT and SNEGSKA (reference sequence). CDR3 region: CSARGVTYGTDTQYF. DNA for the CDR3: TGCAGTGCTAGAGGGGTCACCTATGGCACAGATACGCAGTATTTT.

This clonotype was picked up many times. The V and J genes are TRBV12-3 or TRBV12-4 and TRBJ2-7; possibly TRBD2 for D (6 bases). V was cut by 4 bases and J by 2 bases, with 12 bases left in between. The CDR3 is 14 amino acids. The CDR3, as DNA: TGTGCCAGCAGTTCGTATAGCGGAACCTACGAGCAGTACTTC. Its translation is CASSSYSGTYEQYF.

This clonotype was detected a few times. The CDR3 region is CTSPWGDGYTF. For the CDR3, the DNA is TGCACCAGCCCTTGGGGGGATGGCTACACCTTC. The chain uses TRBV1 and TRBJ1-2; TRBD1 is taken as the D call from the table, unchecked against the DNA. TRBV1 is tagged as a pseudogene. The CDR3 covers 11 residues.

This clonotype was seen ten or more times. The CDR3 DNA reads TGTGCCAGCAGTCACGGACAGGGGGAGAACGGGGAGCTGTTTTTT. Protein sequence: CASSHGQGENGELFF. This chain joins TRBV7-9 and TRBJ2-2; 10 nucleotides align to TRBD1. The V gene's germline CDR1 is SEHNR and CDR2 FQNEAQ (reference sequence). There are 15 residues in the CDR3. V lost 6 bases, J lost 7 bases, and 8 bases stayed unmatched.

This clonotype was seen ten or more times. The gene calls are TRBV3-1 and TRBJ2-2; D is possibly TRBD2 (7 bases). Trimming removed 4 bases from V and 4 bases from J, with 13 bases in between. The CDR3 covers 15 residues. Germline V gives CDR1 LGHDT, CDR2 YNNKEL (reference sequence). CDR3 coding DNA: TGTGCCAGCAGCCTAGGGGGGGCTCGCACCGGGGAGCTGTTTTTT. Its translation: CASSLGGARTGELFF. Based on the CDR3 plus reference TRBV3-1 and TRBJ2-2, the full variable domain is DTAVSQTPKYLVTQMGNDKSIKCEQNLGHDTMYWYKQDSKKFLKIMFSYNNKELIINETVPNRFSPKSPDKAHLNLHINSLELGDSAVYFCASSLGGARTGELFFGEGSRLTVL.

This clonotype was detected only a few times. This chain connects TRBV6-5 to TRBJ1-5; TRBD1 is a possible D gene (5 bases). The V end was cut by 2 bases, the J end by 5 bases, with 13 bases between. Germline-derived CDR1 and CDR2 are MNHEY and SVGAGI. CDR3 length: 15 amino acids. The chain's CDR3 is CASSYKGGGDQPQHF. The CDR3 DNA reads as TGTGCCAGCAGTTACAAGGGTGGGGGTGATCAGCCCCAGCATTTT.

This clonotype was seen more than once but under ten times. The CDR3 nucleotides read TGTGCCAGCAGTTCCACCGGGGGGGCTGGAAACACCATATATTTT. Its protein is CASSSTGGAGNTIYF. The chain is built from TRBV6-5 and TRBJ1-3; a weak D match, TRBD1 (5 bases). Germline loops: CDR1 MNHEY, CDR2 SVGAGI. Trimming shortened V by 4 bases and J by 2 bases, and 12 bases separated the two germline ends. This CDR3 spans 15 amino acids.

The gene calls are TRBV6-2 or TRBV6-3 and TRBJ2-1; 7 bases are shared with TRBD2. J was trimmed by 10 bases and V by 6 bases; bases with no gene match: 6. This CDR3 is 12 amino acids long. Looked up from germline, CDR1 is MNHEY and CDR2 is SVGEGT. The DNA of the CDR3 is TGTGCCAGCAGCGAGACTAGCCGCGAGCAGTTCTTC. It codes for CASSETSREQFF.

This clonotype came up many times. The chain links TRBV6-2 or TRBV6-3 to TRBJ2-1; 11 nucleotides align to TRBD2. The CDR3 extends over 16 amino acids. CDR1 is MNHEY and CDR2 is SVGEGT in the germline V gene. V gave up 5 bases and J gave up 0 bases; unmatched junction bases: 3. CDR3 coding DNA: TGTGCCAGCAGTGTAGCGGGAGGGAGCTCCTACAATGAGCAGTTCTTC. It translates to CASSVAGGSSYNEQFF.

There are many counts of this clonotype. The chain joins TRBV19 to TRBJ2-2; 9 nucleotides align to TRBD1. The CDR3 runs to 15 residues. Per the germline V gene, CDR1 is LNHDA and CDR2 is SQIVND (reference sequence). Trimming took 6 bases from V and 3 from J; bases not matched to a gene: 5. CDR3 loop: CASSSGTGHTGELFF. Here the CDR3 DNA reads TGTGCCAGTAGCTCCGGGACAGGGCACACCGGGGAGCTGTTTTTT.

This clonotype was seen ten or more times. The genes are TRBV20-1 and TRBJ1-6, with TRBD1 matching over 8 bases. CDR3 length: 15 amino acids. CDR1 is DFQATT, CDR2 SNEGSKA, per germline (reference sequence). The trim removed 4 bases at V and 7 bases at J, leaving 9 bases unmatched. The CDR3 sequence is CSATRTGSMNSPLHF. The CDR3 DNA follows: TGCAGTGCTACCCGGACAGGGTCGATGAATTCACCCCTCCACTTT.

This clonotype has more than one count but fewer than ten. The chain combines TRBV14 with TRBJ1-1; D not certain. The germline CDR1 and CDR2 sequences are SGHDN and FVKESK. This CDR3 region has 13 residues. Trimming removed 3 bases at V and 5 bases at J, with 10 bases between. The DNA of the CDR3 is TGTGCCAGCAGCCAGGGTCTGGTGACTGAAGCTTTCTTT. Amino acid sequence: CASSQGLVTEAFF.

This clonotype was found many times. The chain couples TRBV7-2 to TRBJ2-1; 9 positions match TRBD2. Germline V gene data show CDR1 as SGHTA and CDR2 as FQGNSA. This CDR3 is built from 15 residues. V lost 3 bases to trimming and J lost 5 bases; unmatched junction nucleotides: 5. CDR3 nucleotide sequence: TGTGCCAGCAGCTTTAGCGGGAGAGGAAACAATGAGCAGTTCTTC. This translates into CASSFSGRGNNEQFF.

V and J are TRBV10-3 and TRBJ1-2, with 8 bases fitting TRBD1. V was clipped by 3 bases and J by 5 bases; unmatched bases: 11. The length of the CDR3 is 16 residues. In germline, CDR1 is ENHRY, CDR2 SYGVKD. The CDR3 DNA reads TGTGCCATCAGTGATGGGGGACAGGACCTTAAATATGGCTACACCTTC. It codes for CAISDGGQDLKYGYTF.

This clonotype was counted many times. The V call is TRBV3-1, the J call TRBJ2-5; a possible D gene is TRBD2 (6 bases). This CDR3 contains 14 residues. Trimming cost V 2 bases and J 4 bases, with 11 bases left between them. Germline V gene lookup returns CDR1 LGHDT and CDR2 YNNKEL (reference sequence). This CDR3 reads CASSQRGTGETQYF. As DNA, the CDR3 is TGTGCCAGCAGCCAACGCGGGACCGGAGAGACCCAGTACTTC.

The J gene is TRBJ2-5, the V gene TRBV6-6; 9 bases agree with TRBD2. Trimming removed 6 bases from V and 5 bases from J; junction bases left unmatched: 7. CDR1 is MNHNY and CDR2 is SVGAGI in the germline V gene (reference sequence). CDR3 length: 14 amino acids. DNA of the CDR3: TGTGCCAGCAGAAGTAGCGGGAGAATGGAGACCCAGTACTTC. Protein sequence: CASRSSGRMETQYF.